The 32 T cell receptor beta chains listed next were all sequenced from one sample in a study of graft-versus-host responses after intestinal transplantation. Repertoires were generated with immunoSEQ multiplex PCR, while TCRdb's copy carries only in-frame clones and drops some. The sample has approximately 89,000 clones; roughly 91% are singletons. Antigen specificity for these receptors is unknown. Here the sequenced sample was unstimulated CD8+ T cells sorted from spleen or lymph node cells, taken before transplant. All receptors derive from a human donor who was the organ donor for an intestinal transplant.

This clone appeared once. The chain combines TRBV6-5 with TRBJ2-7; no firm D call. Trimming cost V 9 bases and J 5 bases, with 17 bases left between them. The CDR3 has 13 residues. From germline, CDR1 is MNHEY and CDR2 SVGAGI. DNA for the CDR3: TGTGCCAGTGCGGCAAGTCCCCCCCACGAGCAGTACTTC. It codes for CASAASPPHEQYF.

The chain couples TRBV7-2 to TRBJ2-5; D is perhaps TRBD2 (6 bases). Germline values: CDR1 SGHTA, CDR2 FQGNSA. V was trimmed by 3 bases and J by 4 bases, leaving 21 bases between them. The CDR3 has 17 residues. CDR3 protein: CASSLSRGIGSSETQYF. CDR3 nucleotides: TGTGCCAGCAGCTTGTCGCGAGGTATCGGGAGCTCAGAGACCCAGTACTTC.

The J gene is TRBJ2-5, the V gene TRBV29-1, with 7 bases matching TRBD2. The CDR3 spans 17 residues. J was trimmed by 7 bases and V by 0 bases; bases with no gene match: 17. Germline V gives CDR1 SQVTM, CDR2 ANQGSEA. The CDR3 loop reads CSVEDGEGGAGGPTQYF. In DNA, the CDR3 is TGCAGCGTTGAAGATGGGGAGGGTGGCGCCGGCGGTCCGACCCAGTACTTC. Combining the CDR3 with reference TRBV29-1 and TRBJ2-5 gives the whole variable domain SAVISQKPSRDICQRGTSLTIQCQVDSQVTMMFWYRQQPGQSLTLIATANQGSEATYESGFVIDKFPISRPNLTFSTLTVSNMSPEDSSIYLCSVEDGEGGAGGPTQYFGPGTRLLVL.

The chain uses TRBV6-6 and TRBJ2-3; D is unclear. This CDR3 region has 14 residues. V lost 4 bases, J lost 1 base, and 9 bases lay in between. Germline CDR1 reads MNHNY; CDR2 reads SVGAGI (reference sequence). The CDR3 DNA follows: TGTGCCAGCAGTTCCGTAATCGGCACAGATACGCAGTATTTT. Translating gives CASSSVIGTDTQYF.

The chain recombines TRBV4-1 with TRBJ2-1; tentatively, D is TRBD2 (5 bases). This CDR3 is 14 amino acids long. Trimming removed 5 bases from V and 0 bases from J, with 8 bases in between. Germline CDR1 reads MGHRA; CDR2 reads YSYEKL. The CDR3 DNA sequence: TGCGCCAGCAGCGGACGGGGCTCCTACAATGAGCAGTTCTTC. Amino acids: CASSGRGSYNEQFF.

This chain uses TRBV19 with TRBJ1-5; D is undetermined. The germline V gene encodes CDR1 LNHDA and CDR2 SQIVND (reference sequence). V was clipped by 3 bases and J by 4 bases, with 7 bases between them. This CDR3 has 13 amino acids. The CDR3 nucleotides read TGTGCCAGTAGTATCGAGGAAAATCAGCCCCAGCATTTT. Translated: CASSIEENQPQHF. Filled out from reference TRBV19 and TRBJ1-5, the complete variable domain reads DGGITQSPKYLFRKEGQNVTLSCEQNLNHDAMYWYRQDPGQGLRLIYYSQIVNDFQKGDIAEGYSVSREKKESFPLTVTSAQKNPTAFYLCASSIEENQPQHFGDGTRLSIL.

V usage is TRBV28 and J usage is TRBJ1-1, with 8 nucleotides matching TRBD1. V lost 3 bases, J lost 9 bases, and 9 bases stayed unmatched. Germline V gene lookup returns CDR1 MDHEN and CDR2 SYDVKM. This CDR3 comprises 14 residues. CDR3 amino acids: CASSFPVGQGKAFF. The CDR3 DNA sequence: TGTGCCAGCAGTTTTCCCGTCGGACAGGGAAAAGCTTTCTTT.

The genes are TRBV7-9 and TRBJ1-1; D unresolved. The CDR3 totals 13 residues. Trimming shortened V by 5 bases and J by 8 bases, and 15 bases separated the two germline ends. Germline V gene sequence: CDR1 SEHNR, CDR2 FQNEAQ (reference sequence). The CDR3 sequence is CASSPPLGREAFF. CDR3 nucleotide sequence: TGTGCCAGCAGCCCCCCCCTGGGGAGAGAAGCTTTCTTT.

The V call is TRBV7-9, the J call TRBJ2-1; the match to TRBD1 covers 9 bases. This CDR3 spans 15 amino acids. The germline gives CDR1 SEHNR, CDR2 FQNEAQ (reference sequence). The V gene end was trimmed by 1 base and the J gene end by 10 bases; junction bases not matched to a gene: 8. CDR3 DNA sequence: TGTGCCAGCAGCTTAGGGGGACAGGGCGGTACCGAGCAGTTCTTC. This gives the protein CASSLGGQGGTEQFF. Based on the CDR3 plus reference TRBV7-9 and TRBJ2-1, the full variable domain is DTGVSQNPRHKITKRGQNVTFRCDPISEHNRLYWYRQTLGQGPEFLTYFQNEAQLEKSRLLSDRFSAERPKGSFSTLEIQRTEQGDSAMYLCASSLGGQGGTEQFFGPGTRLTVL.

This clone has just one count. The chain recombines TRBV6-1 with TRBJ2-7, with D perhaps TRBD2 (6 bases). Trimming stripped 6 bases from V and 4 bases from J, with 16 bases between. The CDR3 covers 14 residues. In germline, CDR1 is MNHNS, CDR2 SASEGT. In DNA, the CDR3 is TGTGCCAGCAGCGGGGTGTCTAGCGAGTACGAGCAGTACTTC. It encodes CASSGVSSEYEQYF.

The chain couples TRBV11-1 to TRBJ1-4, with 7 bases lining up with TRBD1. Losses at the gene ends were 3 bases for V and 3 bases for J; bases not matched to a gene: 7. Germline assignment: CDR1 SGHAT and CDR2 FQDESV (reference sequence). The CDR3 contains 16 residues. This chain's CDR3 is CASSLTGKAANEKLFF. CDR3 nucleotide sequence: TGTGCCAGCAGCTTGACAGGGAAGGCGGCTAATGAAAAACTGTTTTTT. Drawing the rest from reference TRBV11-1 and TRBJ1-4, the complete variable domain is EAEVAQSPRYKITEKSQAVAFWCDPISGHATLYWYRQILGQGPELLVQFQDESVVDDSQLPKDRFSAERLKGVDSTLKIQPAELGDSAMYLCASSLTGKAANEKLFFGSGTQLSVL.

V gene TRBV25-1 combines with J gene TRBJ1-4; 8 nucleotides line up with TRBD1. CDR1 and CDR2 from the germline V gene are MGHDK and SYGVNS. The CDR3 loop spans 15 amino acids. Germline trimming cut 6 bases from V and 7 bases from J; bases unmatched to any gene: 10. CDR3 bases: TGTGCCAGCAGCGAACCAGGGGGCCGGGGTGAAAAACTGTTTTTT. The encoded protein is CASSEPGGRGEKLFF.

V and J are TRBV19 and TRBJ2-3, with 12 nucleotides matching TRBD2. This CDR3 contains 17 residues. CDR1 and CDR2 (germline): LNHDA, SQIVND (reference sequence). Germline trimming cut 3 bases from V and 0 bases from J; bases unmatched to any gene: 4. DNA for the CDR3: TGTGCCAGTAGTATCGAGGGGACTAGCGGGAGCACAGATACGCAGTATTTT. Translated: CASSIEGTSGSTDTQYF.

The chain combines TRBV28 with TRBJ2-7; TRBD1 might be the D (6 bases). The CDR3 runs to 13 residues. Per germline, CDR1 MDHEN and CDR2 SYDVKM. Trimming stripped 9 bases from V and 1 base from J, with 13 bases between. The CDR3: CASTDSASYEQYF. The CDR3 DNA follows: TGTGCCAGTACGGACAGTGCGTCCTACGAGCAGTACTTC.

The chain links TRBV5-1 to TRBJ2-7; a weak D match, TRBD1 (6 bases). The CDR3 totals 14 residues. Looked up from germline, CDR1 is SGHRS and CDR2 is YFSETQ. V lost 0 bases, J lost 3 bases, and 10 bases lay in between. In DNA form, the CDR3 reads TGCGCCAGCAGCTTGGGCTGGGGGCACTACGAGCAGTACTTC. Amino acid sequence: CASSLGWGHYEQYF.

The rearrangement uses TRBV18 and TRBJ2-3; weak D call: TRBD1 (7 bases). This CDR3 has 16 amino acids. V was cut by 3 bases and J by 4 bases, with 17 bases left in between. Looked up from germline, CDR1 is KGHSH and CDR2 is LQKENI. The CDR3 here is CASSPTRGRGADTQYF. CDR3 in DNA: TGTGCCAGCTCACCGACCAGGGGCAGGGGGGCAGATACGCAGTATTTT.

The chain has TRBV5-1 and TRBJ1-1; the D gene is possibly TRBD1 (6 bases). The germline gives CDR1 SGHRS, CDR2 YFSETQ. CDR3 length: 15 residues. The ends were cut back, 4 bases at V and 5 bases at J, with 18 bases in the middle. The CDR3 sequence: CASSHPAGALTEAFF. The DNA of the CDR3 is TGCGCCAGCAGCCACCCCGCGGGGGCCCTTACTGAAGCTTTCTTT. The entire variable domain, with the rest obtained from reference TRBV5-1 and TRBJ1-1, is as follows: KAGVTQTPRYLIKTRGQQVTLSCSPISGHRSVSWYQQTPGQGLQFLFEYFSETQRNKGNFPGRFSGRQFSNSRSEMNVSTLELGDSALYLCASSHPAGALTEAFFGQGTRLTVV.

V is TRBV15 and J is TRBJ2-4, with 7 bases identical to TRBD2. The ends lost 7 bases at V and 6 bases at J; junction bases unmatched: 18. This CDR3 spans 17 amino acids. CDR1 and CDR2 (germline): LNHNV, YYDKDF (reference sequence). CDR3 nucleotides: TGTGCCACCAAGGCAGTTGGGGAGGGCCCTCTCTCAAACATTCAGTACTTC. It codes for CATKAVGEGPLSNIQYF.

V and J are TRBV5-4 and TRBJ2-7, with a possible D match to TRBD2 (5 bases). The CDR3 extends over 14 amino acids. The germline V gene has CDR1 SGHNT and CDR2 YYREEE (reference sequence). The V gene lost 4 bases and the J gene lost 6 bases, with 17 bases spanning the gap. The chain's CDR3 is CASSHPWSRGEQYF. CDR3 nucleotides: TGTGCCAGCAGCCACCCGTGGTCTCGGGGCGAGCAGTACTTC.

This chain links TRBV30 with TRBJ1-2; D is uncertain. The CDR3 covers 14 residues. Trimming took off 5 bases at V and 0 bases at J, with 13 bases between the two ends. Germline lookup yields CDR1 GTSNPN and CDR2 SVGIG (reference sequence). CDR3: CAWGLGQPNYGYTF. The CDR3, as DNA: TGTGCCTGGGGCCTTGGGCAGCCTAACTATGGCTACACCTTC.

The V gene is TRBV5-6, the J gene TRBJ2-5; D possibly corresponds to TRBD2 (6 bases). Germline loops: CDR1 SGHDT, CDR2 YYEEEE. Trimming shortened V by 4 bases and J by 5 bases, and 12 bases separated the two germline ends. The CDR3 is 13 amino acids. The CDR3 coding sequence is TGTGCCAGCAGCCCAGGCAGCGGGGAGACCCAGTACTTC. Protein product: CASSPGSGETQYF.

The count of this clone is one. The J gene is TRBJ2-1, the V gene TRBV15, with a weak D call TRBD1 (6 bases). Per germline, CDR1 LNHNV and CDR2 YYDKDF (reference sequence). This CDR3 has 15 residues. V lost 2 bases and J 2 bases, leaving 10 bases between the germline ends. The CDR3 region is CATSRLTGPYNEQFF. The DNA of the CDR3 is TGTGCCACCAGCAGATTGACAGGACCCTACAATGAGCAGTTCTTC.

The chain couples TRBV4-2 to TRBJ2-3, with D hard to call. This CDR3 spans 11 amino acids. V was pared by 9 bases and J by 8 bases, with 12 bases between. Germline lookup yields CDR1 LGHNA and CDR2 YNFKEQ. CDR3 DNA: TGTGCCAGTCCCGGGTCTCCTACGCAGTATTTT. This encodes CASPGSPTQYF.

The chain recombines TRBV9 with TRBJ2-1, with D possibly TRBD2 on 7 matching bases. Germline CDR1 and CDR2: SGDLS and YYNGEE. The CDR3 extends over 18 amino acids. V was cut by 0 bases and J by 4 bases, with 20 bases left in between. CDR3: CASSVVPFGGGLYNEQFF. CDR3 in DNA: TGTGCCAGCAGCGTAGTCCCCTTTGGGGGGGGCTTATACAATGAGCAGTTCTTC. The full variable domain, in which reference TRBV9 and TRBJ2-1 provide the parts outside the CDR3, is DSGVTQTPKHLITATGQRVTLRCSPRSGDLSVYWYQQSLDQGLQFLIQYYNGEERAKGNILERFSAQQFPDLHSELNLSSLELGDSALYFCASSVVPFGGGLYNEQFFGPGTRLTVL.

This chain links TRBV7-2 with TRBJ2-1; 9 nucleotides line up with TRBD2. Germline CDR1 SGHTA, CDR2 FQGNSA. The CDR3 consists of 19 residues. V trimming: 4 bases; J trimming: 4 bases; junction bases outside the gene matches: 17. Here the CDR3 reads CASSWGWGGGAGVYNEQFF. The CDR3 region has the DNA TGTGCCAGCAGCTGGGGGTGGGGCGGGGGGGCTGGTGTGTACAATGAGCAGTTCTTC.

V usage is TRBV19 and J usage is TRBJ2-7; TRBD2 aligns across 10 bases. Per the germline V gene, CDR1 is LNHDA and CDR2 is SQIVND (reference sequence). The J segment lost 1 base and the V segment lost 2 bases, leaving 11 bases of the junction unmatched. There are 18 residues in the CDR3. The CDR3 loop is CASSIRAASSGSSYEQYF. CDR3 bases: TGTGCCAGTAGTATACGCGCGGCCTCTAGCGGGAGTTCCTACGAGCAGTACTTC.

Here the CDR3 DNA reads TGTGCCAGCAGCGACCCCGACAGGGGTGGCCAAGAGACCCAGTACTTC. It yields the protein CASSDPDRGGQETQYF. The chain has TRBV7-9 and TRBJ2-5; 8 positions agree with TRBD1. The germline CDR1 and CDR2 sequences are SEHNR and FQNEAQ (reference sequence). The length of the CDR3 is 16 residues. V gave up 5 bases and J gave up 1 base; unmatched junction bases: 9.

The CDR3 sequence is CASSPGHYYQPQHF. As DNA, the CDR3 is TGTGCCAGCAGCCCCGGACACTATTATCAGCCCCAGCATTTT. The V call is TRBV5-5, the J call TRBJ1-5, with D possibly TRBD1 on 5 matching bases. The CDR3 is made up of 14 amino acids. Germline values: CDR1 SGHKS, CDR2 YYEKEE (reference sequence). Trimming removed 4 bases at V and 5 bases at J, with 13 bases between.

This sequence joins TRBV19 and TRBJ1-2; 11 bases line up with TRBD1. Germline CDR1 LNHDA, CDR2 SQIVND (reference sequence). This CDR3 region has 13 residues. V was clipped by 9 bases and J by 3 bases; unmatched bases: 3. In nucleotides, the CDR3 is TGTGCCAGCTGGGGACAGGGGGACTATGGCTACACCTTC. Amino acids: CASWGQGDYGYTF.

The CDR3 bases are TGTGCCAGCAGTTTATTGGCGGATTACGAGCAGTACTTC. It yields the protein CASSLLADYEQYF. This chain uses TRBV27 with TRBJ2-7; the D is unclear. V dropped 1 base and J dropped 4 bases, with 8 bases sitting between them. CDR1 MNHEY and CDR2 SMNVEV come from the germline V gene (reference sequence). The CDR3 is made up of 13 amino acids.

The CDR3 sequence is CASSPRGTGRLLASGNTIYF. In DNA, the CDR3 is TGTGCCAGCTCACCCCGGGGGACGGGGAGGTTACTCGCTTCTGGAAACACCATATATTTT. V usage is TRBV18 and J usage is TRBJ1-3; maybe TRBD1 (5 bases). V was trimmed by 3 bases and J by 1 base, leaving 25 bases between them. This CDR3 has 20 residues. Germline-derived CDR1 and CDR2 are KGHSH and LQKENI.

V gene TRBV18 combines with J gene TRBJ2-5, with TRBD2 as a possible D gene (5 bases). The DNA end is a closer match to TRBJ2-7, so the J assignment may be wrong. CDR1 KGHSH and CDR2 LQKENI come from the germline V gene. The CDR3 sequence is 16 residues long. The DNA of the CDR3 is TGTGCCAGCTCACCCAACACGGGGAAAGGGCTGTACGAGCAGTACTTC. This encodes CASSPNTGKGLYEQYF.